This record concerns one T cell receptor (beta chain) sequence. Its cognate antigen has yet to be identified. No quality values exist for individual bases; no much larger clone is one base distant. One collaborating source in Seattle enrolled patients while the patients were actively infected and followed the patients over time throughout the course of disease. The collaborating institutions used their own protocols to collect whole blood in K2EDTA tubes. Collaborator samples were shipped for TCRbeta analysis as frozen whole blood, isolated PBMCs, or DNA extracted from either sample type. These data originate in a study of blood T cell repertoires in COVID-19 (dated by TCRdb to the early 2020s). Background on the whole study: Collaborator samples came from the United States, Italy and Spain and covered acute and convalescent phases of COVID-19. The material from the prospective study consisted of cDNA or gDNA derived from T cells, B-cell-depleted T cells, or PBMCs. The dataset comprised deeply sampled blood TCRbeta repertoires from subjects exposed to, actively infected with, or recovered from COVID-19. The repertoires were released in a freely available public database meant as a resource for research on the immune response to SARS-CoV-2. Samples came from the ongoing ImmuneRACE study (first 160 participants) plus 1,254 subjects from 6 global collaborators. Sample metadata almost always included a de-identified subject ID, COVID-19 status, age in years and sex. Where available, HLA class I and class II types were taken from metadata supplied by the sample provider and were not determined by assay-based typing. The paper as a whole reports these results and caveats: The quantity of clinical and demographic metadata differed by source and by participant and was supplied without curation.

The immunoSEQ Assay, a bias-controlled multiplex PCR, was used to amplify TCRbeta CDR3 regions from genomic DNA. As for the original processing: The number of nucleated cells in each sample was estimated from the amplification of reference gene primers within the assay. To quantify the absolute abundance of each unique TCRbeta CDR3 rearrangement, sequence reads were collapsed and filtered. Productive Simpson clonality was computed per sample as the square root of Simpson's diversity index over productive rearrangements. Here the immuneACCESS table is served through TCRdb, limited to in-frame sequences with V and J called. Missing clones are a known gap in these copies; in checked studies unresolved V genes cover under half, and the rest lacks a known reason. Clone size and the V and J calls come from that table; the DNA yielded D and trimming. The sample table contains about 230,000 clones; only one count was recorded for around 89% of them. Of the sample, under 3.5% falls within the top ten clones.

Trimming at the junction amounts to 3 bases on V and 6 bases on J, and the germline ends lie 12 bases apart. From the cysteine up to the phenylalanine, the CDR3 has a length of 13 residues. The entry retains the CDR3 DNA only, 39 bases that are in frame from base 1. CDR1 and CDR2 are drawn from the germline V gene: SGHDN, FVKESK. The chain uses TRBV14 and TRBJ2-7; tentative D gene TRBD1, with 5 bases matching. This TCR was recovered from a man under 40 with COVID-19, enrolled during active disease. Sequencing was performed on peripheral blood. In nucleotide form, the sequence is TGTGCCAGCAGCCATTTAGGGGCGAGCGAGCAGTACTTC. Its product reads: CASSHLGASEQYF.